The clone carrying this T cell receptor beta chain was seen a handful of times. As yet, its antigen is unknown. The germline V and J ends were trimmed by 9 bases and 1 base, with 10 bases remaining between them. This CDR3 has 13 amino acids. Germline V gene lookup returns CDR1 MNHNS and CDR2 SASEGT. The data stem from a study of T-cell reconstitution after alpha-beta-depleted transplantation in children. The library targeted TCRbeta and was prepared with unique molecular identifiers. From the PCR reads, TCRdb called clonotypes with MiXCR, one entry per CDR3 protein. The table records hundreds of thousands of distinct CDR3 sequences, approximately 13% of them present only once. Study-level points and caveats: At the one-year point after transplant, T-cell counts and TCRbeta diversity were found to come mostly from T cells that had been newly produced.

V gene TRBV6-1 combines with J gene TRBJ2-4; D gene unclear. The specimen comprised PBMCs, mostly from graft donor cells, sampled 360 days after TCRalphabeta/CD19-depleted stem cell transplant. This clonotype was obtained from a male patient aged 5 to 17 who had a stem cell transplant for acute myeloid leukemia, so the T cells may come from the graft donor. For the CDR3, the DNA is TGTGCCAGTGGTTGGAACGCCAAAAACATTCAGTACTTC. This gives the protein CASGWNAKNIQYF.